The clone carrying this T cell receptor (beta chain) is a singleton in its sample. Its antigen is unknown. The data are from a study of cytomegalovirus exposure and HLA in healthy donors. Overall study findings and caveats: In a later analysis, TCR beta V- and J-gene trimming showed a link to a missense DCLRE1C variant. It was 164 TCR beta chains that were listed as cytomegalovirus-associated. Three chains linked to CMV were shown in vitro to be specific for CMV antigens.

The PCR used 60 Vbeta and 13 Jbeta primers. TCRdb keeps only in-frame clones here, not all; method: immunoSEQ multiplex PCR. The table has about 190,000 clones, about 85% seen once; the top ten hold roughly 0.98%. The sequenced material came from PBMCs. This clonotype originated in a boy aged 2-9 years in good health and CMV-seronegative.

This chain's CDR3 is CASSLKGGNTEAFF. CDR3 bases: TGTGCCAGCAGTTTAAAGGGAGGGAACACTGAAGCTTTCTTT. The chain uses TRBV28 and TRBJ1-1; no clear D gene. From germline, CDR1 is MDHEN and CDR2 SYDVKM. CDR3 length: 14 amino acids. Trimming removed 2 bases from V and 1 base from J, with 8 bases in between.